This T cell receptor (beta chain) appears in the sequencing data of a study of blood T cell repertoires in COVID-19. Across the whole study: The United States, Italy and Spain provided the acute and convalescent COVID-19 samples. PBMCs, B-cell-depleted T cells, or T cells provided the cDNA or gDNA that made up the material.

This clone was observed a handful of times. In the study's own analysis: Amplified reference gene primers provided the basis for estimating nucleated cell counts. Profiling relied on immunoSEQ multiplex PCR, and the TCRdb table lists in-frame clones only, not all of them. The D gene and trimming were derived from the DNA, and the V and J assignments and clone size from that table. This repertoire shows about 200,000 clones, around 87% found once; its top ten account for 3% to 3.5%. This sequence originates from a man in his 60s with acute or convalescent COVID-19. Sequenced input: peripheral blood.

The CDR3 DNA follows: TGTGCCAGCAGCCATGGACAGGGTGGAGACACTGAAGCTTTCTTT. This encodes CASSHGQGGDTEAFF. The chain couples TRBV4-2 to TRBJ1-1; 8 nucleotides agree with TRBD1. The CDR3 has 15 residues. Losses at the gene ends were 3 bases for V and 3 bases for J; bases not matched to a gene: 6. The germline gives CDR1 LGHNA, CDR2 YNFKEQ.